Listed here are 24 T cell receptor beta chains from one sample, sequenced in a study of shared clonotypes between healthy human individuals. Method: immunoSEQ multiplex PCR; TCRdb's copy keeps in-frame clones and lacks some. This repertoire shows about 2.4 million clones, around 90% found once; its top ten account for around 0.14%. The specimen was naive CD4+ T cells sorted from blood. The subset was: CD45RA+ positively selected. These receptor sequences come from a man younger than 35 in good health.

The V and J genes are TRBV28 and TRBJ1-1; D unresolved. Trimming took 3 bases from V and 2 from J, leaving 10 bases between them. Germline CDR1 MDHEN, CDR2 SYDVKM. The CDR3 sequence is 14 residues long. This CDR3 reads CASSLGALNTEAFF. Here the CDR3 DNA reads TGTGCCAGCAGTTTGGGAGCACTTAACACTGAAGCTTTCTTT.

The gene calls are TRBV2 and TRBJ2-3; 11 nucleotides line up with TRBD2. This CDR3 comprises 14 residues. Germline assignment: CDR1 SNHLY and CDR2 FYNNEI. The V and J ends lost 7 bases and 2 bases, in that order; junction bases with no gene match: 2. CDR3 residues: CASIAGGSTDTQYF. The CDR3 region has the DNA TGTGCCAGCATAGCGGGGGGGTCCACAGATACGCAGTATTTT.

This clone was detected once. The chain uses TRBV28 and TRBJ2-5; 8 nucleotides agree with TRBD1. The CDR3 consists of 14 residues. J was trimmed by 5 bases and V by 6 bases; bases with no gene match: 8. CDR1 and CDR2 from the germline V gene are MDHEN and SYDVKM. Here the CDR3 reads CASRSGGPPETQYF. CDR3 in DNA: TGTGCCAGCAGATCAGGGGGCCCCCCTGAGACCCAGTACTTC.

The rearrangement links TRBV15 to TRBJ1-1; weak D call: TRBD1 (5 bases). The CDR3 is 14 residues long. Between the trimmed V and J ends, which lost 1 base and 8 bases, there was a span of 14 bases. Germline CDR1 LNHNV, CDR2 YYDKDF (reference sequence). The CDR3 DNA reads as TGTGCCACCAGCAGAGCGGGACCATGGGAGGAAGCTTTCTTT. Its protein product is CATSRAGPWEEAFF.

The J gene is TRBJ1-1, the V gene TRBV10-3, with 10 bases that match TRBD1. This CDR3 has 13 residues. With 7 bases clipped from V and 10 bases from J, the junction kept 9 bases outside the gene matches. CDR1 is ENHRY and CDR2 is SYGVKD in the germline V gene. CDR3 bases: TGTGCCATCACTCCGACAGGGGGCGAGCGAGCTTTCTTT. Translated: CAITPTGGERAFF.

To note about this clone: The same CDR3 arises from other DNA sequences in this sample as well. The rearrangement joins TRBV6-5 to TRBJ2-5; 9 bases fit TRBD2. Unmatched junction bases numbered 6, after V lost 6 bases and J lost 4 bases. This CDR3 contains 14 residues. Germline CDR1 is MNHEY and CDR2 is SVGAGI. CDR3 sequence reads: CASRGSGGGETQYF. The CDR3 region has the DNA TGTGCCAGCAGGGGTAGCGGGGGAGGAGAGACCCAGTACTTC.

The chain is built from TRBV4-1 and TRBJ1-5; D is possibly TRBD1 (5 bases). V was cut by 3 bases and J by 6 bases, with 12 bases left in between. Germline V gene sequence: CDR1 MGHRA, CDR2 YSYEKL. The CDR3 contains 14 residues. As DNA, the CDR3 is TGCGCCAGCAGCCATCGCCGAGGGACTCAGCCCCAGCATTTT. It yields the protein CASSHRRGTQPQHF.

The chain couples TRBV5-6 to TRBJ2-3, with no clear D. This CDR3 contains 13 residues. Trimming stripped 0 bases from V and 9 bases from J, with 11 bases between. Germline assignment: CDR1 SGHDT and CDR2 YYEEEE. The CDR3 sequence: CASSLVGQRTQYF. CDR3 DNA: TGTGCCAGCAGCTTGGTAGGGCAACGGACGCAGTATTTT.

This chain links TRBV5-1 with TRBJ1-1, with D perhaps TRBD1 (5 bases). The CDR3 loop spans 13 amino acids. CDR1 is SGHRS and CDR2 is YFSETQ in the germline V gene. Trimming cost V 0 bases and J 8 bases, with 11 bases left between them. The CDR3 bases are TGCGCCAGCAGCTTGGACCTCGGGGGAGAAGCTTTCTTT. It is translated as CASSLDLGGEAFF.

The chain employs TRBV6-1 and TRBJ1-4; TRBD1 is a possible D gene (6 bases). The CDR3 consists of 15 residues. V was clipped by 0 bases and J by 7 bases, with 12 bases between them. Germline V lookup: CDR1 MNHNS, CDR2 SASEGT. The chain's CDR3 is CASSEAGGAGEKLFF. The CDR3 nucleotides are TGTGCCAGCAGTGAAGCCGGGGGGGCGGGTGAAAAACTGTTTTTT.

Remarks on this clone: The sample has other DNA sequences that encode this CDR3 too. V is TRBV6-1 and J is TRBJ2-7; TRBD1 matches at 8 bases. This CDR3 contains 15 residues. CDR1 and CDR2 from the germline V gene are MNHNS and SASEGT. Trimming removed 3 bases from V and 4 bases from J; junction bases left unmatched: 8. The CDR3 spells CASSEAGTGPYEQYF. The CDR3 nucleotides are TGTGCCAGCAGTGAGGCCGGGACAGGCCCATACGAGCAGTACTTC.

The chain recombines TRBV5-1 with TRBJ2-3, with D unclear. V shed 3 bases and J shed 6 bases, with 8 bases lying between them. This CDR3 region has 12 residues. CDR1 is SGHRS, CDR2 YFSETQ, per germline. The CDR3 is CASSYTGDTQYF. The CDR3 bases are TGCGCCAGCAGCTATACCGGGGATACGCAGTATTTT.

The rearrangement joins TRBV7-8 to TRBJ2-7; D might be TRBD1 (5 bases). There are 16 residues in the CDR3. V was cut by 5 bases and J by 2 bases, with 19 bases left in between. Germline V lookup: CDR1 SGHVS, CDR2 FQNEAQ. The CDR3 nucleotides are TGTGCCAGCAGCAAGGGGCAGGGTAGGGTTCCCTACGAGCAGTACTTC. This translates into CASSKGQGRVPYEQYF.

Comments on this clone: In the same sample, other DNA sequences code for this CDR3. This sequence joins TRBV30 and TRBJ2-1; D is unclear. V lost 0 bases to trimming and J lost 9 bases, with 9 bases between them. CDR3 length: 12 amino acids. Per germline, CDR1 GTSNPN and CDR2 SVGIG (reference sequence). For the CDR3, the DNA is TGTGCCTGGAGTGTATGGGGATCTGAGCAGTTCTTC. Its translation is CAWSVWGSEQFF.

V gene TRBV6-1 combines with J gene TRBJ1-2, with a possible D match to TRBD1 (6 bases). V lost 6 bases and J 10 bases, leaving 15 bases between the germline ends. The germline V gene has CDR1 MNHNS and CDR2 SASEGT. This CDR3 has 12 residues. The CDR3 region is CASREKQGNYTF. The DNA for the CDR3 is TGTGCCAGCAGGGAAAAACAGGGTAACTACACCTTC.

J is TRBJ2-7 and V is TRBV7-2; TRBD1 agrees at 7 bases. Germline lookup yields CDR1 SGHTA and CDR2 FQGNSA. The V segment lost 5 bases and the J segment 1 base; nucleotides outside the gene matches: 11. The CDR3 length is 16 residues. CDR3 sequence: CASSLLTTGKSYEQYF. The CDR3 DNA follows: TGTGCCAGCAGCCTCCTCACGACAGGGAAGTCCTACGAGCAGTACTTC.

This chain joins TRBV18 and TRBJ2-7; TRBD2 aligns across 8 bases. The V gene end was trimmed by 3 bases and the J gene end by 2 bases; junction bases not matched to a gene: 15. Germline V gives CDR1 KGHSH, CDR2 LQKENI. The CDR3 is made up of 18 amino acids. The DNA for the CDR3 is TGTGCCAGCTCACCCCAGATTCAGACTAGCGCCTTCCCCTACGAGCAGTACTTC. This translates into CASSPQIQTSAFPYEQYF. Combining the CDR3 with reference TRBV18 and TRBJ2-7 gives the whole variable domain NAGVMQNPRHLVRRRGQEARLRCSPMKGHSHVYWYRQLPEEGLKFMVYLQKENIIDESGMPKERFSAEFPKEGPSILRIQQVVRGDSAAYFCASSPQIQTSAFPYEQYFGPGTRLTVT.

The CDR3 coding sequence is TGTGCCAGCAGGTCCGGGGGGTCATGGAGCAATCAGCCCCAGCATTTT. Encoded protein: CASRSGGSWSNQPQHF. The rearrangement links TRBV27 to TRBJ1-5; tentatively, D is TRBD1 (5 bases). The germline V gene has CDR1 MNHEY and CDR2 SMNVEV (reference sequence). The CDR3 spans 16 residues. The V gene lost 6 bases and the J gene lost 1 base, with 16 bases spanning the gap.

The chain combines TRBV19 with TRBJ2-7, with TRBD1 identical over 12 bases. The CDR3 extends over 17 amino acids. V shed 5 bases and J 2 bases; nucleotides not matched to a gene: 10. Germline lookup yields CDR1 LNHDA and CDR2 SQIVND (reference sequence). The CDR3 here is CASSVGQGARGAYEQYF. The CDR3 bases are TGTGCCAGTAGTGTGGGACAGGGGGCGCGGGGAGCCTACGAGCAGTACTTC.

The V gene is TRBV5-1, the J gene TRBJ1-3; unclear D gene. V lost 1 base and J lost 2, with 10 bases in between. Germline values: CDR1 SGHRS, CDR2 YFSETQ. This CDR3 contains 15 residues. CDR3 residues: CASSLRLGTGNTIYF. CDR3 coding DNA: TGCGCCAGCAGCTTGCGTCTGGGAACTGGAAACACCATATATTTT.

The chain combines TRBV10-2 with TRBJ1-4; D call uncertain. Trimming took 6 bases from V and 0 from J, leaving 14 bases between them. This CDR3 is 16 amino acids long. The germline gives CDR1 WSHSY, CDR2 SAAADI. Here the CDR3 DNA reads TGCGCCAGCAGCCTCCCCTGGCAGACAACTAATGAAAAACTGTTTTTT. The encoded protein is CASSLPWQTTNEKLFF.

The chain combines TRBV7-8 with TRBJ1-1, with no clear D. The CDR3 runs 12 residues. The germline CDR1 and CDR2 sequences are SGHVS and FQNEAQ. Trimming removed 6 bases at V and 3 bases at J, with 8 bases between. CDR3 bases: TGTGCCAGCAGTCCTATCTACACTGAAGCTTTCTTT. Translated: CASSPIYTEAFF.

This rearrangement joins TRBV7-9 to TRBJ2-7, with D uncertain. The germline V gene has CDR1 SEHNR and CDR2 FQNEAQ (reference sequence). The germline V and J ends were trimmed by 5 bases and 2 bases, with 16 bases remaining between them. The CDR3 contains 15 residues. CDR3 protein: CASSPEAWITYEQYF. The CDR3 DNA reads as TGTGCCAGCAGCCCCGAGGCGTGGATAACCTACGAGCAGTACTTC.

The chain recombines TRBV12-5 with TRBJ2-1, with a tentative D call TRBD2 (6 bases). CDR1 is LGHNT and CDR2 is FRNRAP in the germline V gene. The germline V and J ends were trimmed by 9 bases and 9 bases, with 9 bases remaining between them. This CDR3 has 10 amino acids. The CDR3 nucleotides read TGTGCTAGGGGGGGTGGTGAGCAGTTCTTC. Translating gives CARGGGEQFF.